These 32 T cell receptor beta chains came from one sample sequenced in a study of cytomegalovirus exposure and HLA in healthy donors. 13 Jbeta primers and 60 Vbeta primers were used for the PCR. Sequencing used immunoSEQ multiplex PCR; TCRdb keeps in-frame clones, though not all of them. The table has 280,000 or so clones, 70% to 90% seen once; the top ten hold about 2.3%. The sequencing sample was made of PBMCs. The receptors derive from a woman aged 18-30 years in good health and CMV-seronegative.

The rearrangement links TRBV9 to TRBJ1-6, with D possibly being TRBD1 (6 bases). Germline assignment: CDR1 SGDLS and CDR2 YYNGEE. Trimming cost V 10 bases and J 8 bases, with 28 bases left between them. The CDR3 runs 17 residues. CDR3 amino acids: CAGKSGGQGPRYSPLHF. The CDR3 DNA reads TGTGCCGGCAAAAGCGGGGGGCAGGGGCCGAGGTATTCACCCCTCCACTTT.

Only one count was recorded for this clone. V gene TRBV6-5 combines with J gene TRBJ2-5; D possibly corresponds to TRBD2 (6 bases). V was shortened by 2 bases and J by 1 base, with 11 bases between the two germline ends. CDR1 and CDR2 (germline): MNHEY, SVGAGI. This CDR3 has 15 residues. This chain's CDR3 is CASSYMGGFQETQYF. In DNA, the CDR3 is TGTGCCAGCAGTTACATGGGGGGATTCCAAGAGACCCAGTACTTC.

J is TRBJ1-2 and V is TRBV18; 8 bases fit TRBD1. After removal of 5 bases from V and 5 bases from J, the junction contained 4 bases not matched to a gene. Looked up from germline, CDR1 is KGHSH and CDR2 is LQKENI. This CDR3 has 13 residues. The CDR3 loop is CASSSGQEYGYTF. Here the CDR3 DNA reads TGTGCCAGCTCATCGGGACAGGAGTATGGCTACACCTTC.

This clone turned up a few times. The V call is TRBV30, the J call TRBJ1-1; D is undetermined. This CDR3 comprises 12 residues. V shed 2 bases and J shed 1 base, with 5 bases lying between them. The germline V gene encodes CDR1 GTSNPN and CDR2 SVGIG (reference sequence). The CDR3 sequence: CAWSHGNTEAFF. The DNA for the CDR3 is TGTGCCTGGAGTCACGGGAACACTGAAGCTTTCTTT.

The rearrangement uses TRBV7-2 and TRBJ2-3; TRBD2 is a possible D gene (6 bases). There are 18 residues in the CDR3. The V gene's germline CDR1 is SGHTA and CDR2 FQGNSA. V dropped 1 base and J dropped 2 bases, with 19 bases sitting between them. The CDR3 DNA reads TGTGCCAGCAGCTTAGTACACGGGGTCGGGAGATTCACAGATACGCAGTATTTT. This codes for CASSLVHGVGRFTDTQYF.

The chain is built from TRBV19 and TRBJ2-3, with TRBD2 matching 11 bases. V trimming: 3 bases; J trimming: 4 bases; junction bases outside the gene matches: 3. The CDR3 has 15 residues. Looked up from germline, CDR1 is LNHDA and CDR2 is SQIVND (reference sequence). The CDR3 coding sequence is TGTGCCAGTAGTATTAGCGGGGGGGCCCCAGATACGCAGTATTTT. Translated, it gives CASSISGGAPDTQYF.

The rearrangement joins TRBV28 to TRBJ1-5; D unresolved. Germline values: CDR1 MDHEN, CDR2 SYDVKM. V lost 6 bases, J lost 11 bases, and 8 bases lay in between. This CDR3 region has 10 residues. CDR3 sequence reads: CASRRAAQHF. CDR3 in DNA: TGTGCCAGCAGGAGGGCCGCCCAGCATTTT.

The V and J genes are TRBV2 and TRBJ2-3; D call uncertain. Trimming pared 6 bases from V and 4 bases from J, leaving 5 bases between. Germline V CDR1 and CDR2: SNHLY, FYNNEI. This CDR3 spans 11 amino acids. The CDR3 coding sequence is TGTGCCAGCAGCCCCGCAGATACGCAGTATTTT. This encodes CASSPADTQYF.

CDR3 region: CAAGLAGTNEQFF. CDR3 DNA sequence: TGCGCCGCTGGGCTAGCGGGAACTAATGAGCAGTTCTTC. The chain employs TRBV5-1 and TRBJ2-1, with 9 bases that match TRBD2. V shed 10 bases and J 7 bases; nucleotides not matched to a gene: 9. The CDR3 contains 13 residues. Germline V gene data show CDR1 as SGHRS and CDR2 as YFSETQ.

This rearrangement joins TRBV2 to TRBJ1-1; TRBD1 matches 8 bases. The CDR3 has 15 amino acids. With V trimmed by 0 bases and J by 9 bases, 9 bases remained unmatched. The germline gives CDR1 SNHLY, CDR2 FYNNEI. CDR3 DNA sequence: TGTGCCAGCAGTGAAGCGCCGCAGGGGGCGGTCAAAGCTTTCTTT. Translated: CASSEAPQGAVKAFF. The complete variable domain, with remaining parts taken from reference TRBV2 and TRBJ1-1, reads EPEVTQTPSHQVTQMGQEVILRCVPISNHLYFYWYRQILGQKVEFLVSFYNNEISEKSEIFDDQFSVERPDGSNFTLKIRSTKLEDSAMYFCASSEAPQGAVKAFFGQGTRLTVV.

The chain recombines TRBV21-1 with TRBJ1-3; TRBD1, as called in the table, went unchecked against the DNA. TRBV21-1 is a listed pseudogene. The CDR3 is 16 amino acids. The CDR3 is CASSTRPQGYGNTIYF. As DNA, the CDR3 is TGTGCCAGCAGCACCCGCCCACAGGGGTATGGAAACACCATATATTTT.

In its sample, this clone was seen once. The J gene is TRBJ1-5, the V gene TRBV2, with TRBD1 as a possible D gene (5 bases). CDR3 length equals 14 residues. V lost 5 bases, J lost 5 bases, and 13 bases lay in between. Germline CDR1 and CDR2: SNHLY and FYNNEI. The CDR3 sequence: CASSSQGGDQPQHF. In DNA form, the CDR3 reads TGTGCCAGCAGTTCCCAGGGCGGCGATCAGCCCCAGCATTTT.

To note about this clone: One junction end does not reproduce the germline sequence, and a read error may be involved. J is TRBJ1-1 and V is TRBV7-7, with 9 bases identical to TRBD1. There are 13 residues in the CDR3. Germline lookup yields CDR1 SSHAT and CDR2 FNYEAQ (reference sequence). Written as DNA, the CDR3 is TGTGCTAGCAGCTTGGGACAGGGAGCTGAAGCTTTCTTT. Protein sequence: CASSLGQGAEAFF.

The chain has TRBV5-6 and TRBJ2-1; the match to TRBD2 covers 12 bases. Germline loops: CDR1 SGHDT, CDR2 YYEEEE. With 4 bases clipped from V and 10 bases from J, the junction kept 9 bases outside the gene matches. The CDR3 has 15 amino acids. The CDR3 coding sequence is TGTGCCAGCAGCCCGGCTAGCGGGGGGGCCTGGGAGCAGTTCTTC. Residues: CASSPASGGAWEQFF.

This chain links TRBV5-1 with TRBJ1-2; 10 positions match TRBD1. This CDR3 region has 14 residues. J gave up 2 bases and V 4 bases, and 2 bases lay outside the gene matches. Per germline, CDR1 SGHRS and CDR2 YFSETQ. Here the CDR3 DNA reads TGCGCCAGCAGCCGGGACAGGGGAAACTATGGCTACACCTTC. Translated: CASSRDRGNYGYTF.

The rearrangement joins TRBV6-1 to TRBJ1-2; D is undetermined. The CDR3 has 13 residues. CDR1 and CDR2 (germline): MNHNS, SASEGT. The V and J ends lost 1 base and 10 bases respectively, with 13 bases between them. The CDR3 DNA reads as TGTGCCAGCAGTGAAGGTTCATCCGGGGACTACACCTTC. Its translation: CASSEGSSGDYTF.

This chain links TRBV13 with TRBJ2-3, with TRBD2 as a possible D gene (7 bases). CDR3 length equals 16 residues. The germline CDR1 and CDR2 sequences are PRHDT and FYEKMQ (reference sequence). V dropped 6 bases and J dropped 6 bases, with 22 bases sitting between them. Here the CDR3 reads CASRPMGGATGDTQYF. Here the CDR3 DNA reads TGTGCCAGCAGGCCAATGGGGGGGGCGACCGGGGATACGCAGTATTTT. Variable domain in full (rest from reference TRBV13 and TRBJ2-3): AAGVIQSPRHLIKEKRETATLKCYPIPRHDTVYWYQQGPGQDPQFLISFYEKMQSDKGSIPDRFSAQQFSDYHSELNMSSLELGDSALYFCASRPMGGATGDTQYFGPGTRLTVL.

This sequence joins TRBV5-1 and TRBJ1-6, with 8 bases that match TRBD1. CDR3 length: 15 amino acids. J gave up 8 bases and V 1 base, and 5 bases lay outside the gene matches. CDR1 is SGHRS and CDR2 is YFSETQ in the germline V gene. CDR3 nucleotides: TGCGCCAGCAGCTTGTTTCAGACAGGGGATTCACCCCTCCACTTT. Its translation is CASSLFQTGDSPLHF.

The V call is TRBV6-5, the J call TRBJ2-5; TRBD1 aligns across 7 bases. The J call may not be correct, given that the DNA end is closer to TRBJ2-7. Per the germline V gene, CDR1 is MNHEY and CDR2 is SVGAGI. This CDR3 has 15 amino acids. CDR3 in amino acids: CASSYSTGWPYEQYF. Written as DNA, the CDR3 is TGTGCCAGCAGTTACTCGACAGGGTGGCCCTACGAGCAGTACTTC.

CDR3 residues: CASSVRLLGGEKLFF. The CDR3 coding sequence is TGTGCCAGCAGTGTCCGTCTTTTGGGAGGTGAAAAACTGTTTTTT. The J gene is TRBJ1-4, the V gene TRBV2; D remains ambiguous. Trimming removed 4 bases from V and 7 bases from J, with 16 bases in between. CDR1 and CDR2 from the germline V gene are SNHLY and FYNNEI. This CDR3 region has 15 residues.

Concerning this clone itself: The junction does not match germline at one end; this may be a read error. The CDR3 nucleotides are TGTGCCAGCAGCTGGCCAATCGATTTT. Its protein is CASSWPIDF. The chain recombines TRBV7-8 with TRBJ2-3; D is undetermined. From germline, CDR1 is SGHVS and CDR2 FQNEAQ. This CDR3 comprises 9 residues.

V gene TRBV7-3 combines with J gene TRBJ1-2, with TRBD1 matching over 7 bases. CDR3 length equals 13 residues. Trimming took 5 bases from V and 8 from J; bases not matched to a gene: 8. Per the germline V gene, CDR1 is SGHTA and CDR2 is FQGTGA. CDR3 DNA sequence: TGTGCCAGCAGCCGAACAGGGGTCGGGGGCTACACCTTC. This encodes CASSRTGVGGYTF.

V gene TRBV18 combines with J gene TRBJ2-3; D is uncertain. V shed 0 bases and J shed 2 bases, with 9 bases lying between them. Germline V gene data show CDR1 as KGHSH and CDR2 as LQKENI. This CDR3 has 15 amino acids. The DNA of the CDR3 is TGTGCCAGCTCACCACCCCCCCCCTCCACAGATACGCAGTATTTT. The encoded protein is CASSPPPPSTDTQYF.

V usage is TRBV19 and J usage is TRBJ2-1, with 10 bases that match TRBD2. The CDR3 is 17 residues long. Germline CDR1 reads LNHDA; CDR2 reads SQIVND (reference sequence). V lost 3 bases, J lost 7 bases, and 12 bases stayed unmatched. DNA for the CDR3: TGTGCCAGTAGTATGAGGGGAGCGGGGGGGCCTCGGAATGAGCAGTTCTTC. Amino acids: CASSMRGAGGPRNEQFF. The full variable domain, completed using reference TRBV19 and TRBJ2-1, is DGGITQSPKYLFRKEGQNVTLSCEQNLNHDAMYWYRQDPGQGLRLIYYSQIVNDFQKGDIAEGYSVSREKKESFPLTVTSAQKNPTAFYLCASSMRGAGGPRNEQFFGPGTRLTVL.

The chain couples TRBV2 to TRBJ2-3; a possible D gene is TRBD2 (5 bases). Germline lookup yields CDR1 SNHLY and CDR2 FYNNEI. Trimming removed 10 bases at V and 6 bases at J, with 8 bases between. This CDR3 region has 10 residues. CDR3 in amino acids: CAIWRDTQYF. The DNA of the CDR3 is TGTGCCATCTGGAGGGATACGCAGTATTTT.

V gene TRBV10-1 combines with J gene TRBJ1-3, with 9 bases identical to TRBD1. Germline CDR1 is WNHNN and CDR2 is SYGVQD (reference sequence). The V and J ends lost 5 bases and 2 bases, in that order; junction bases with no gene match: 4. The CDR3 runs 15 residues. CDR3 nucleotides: TGCGCCAGCAGTAGGGACAGGGCCCCTGGAAACACCATATATTTT. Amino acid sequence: CASSRDRAPGNTIYF.

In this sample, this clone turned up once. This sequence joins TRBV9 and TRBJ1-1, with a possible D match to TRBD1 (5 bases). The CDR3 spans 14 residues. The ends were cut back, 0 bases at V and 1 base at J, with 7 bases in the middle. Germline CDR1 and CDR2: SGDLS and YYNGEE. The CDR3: CASSVETGNTEAFF. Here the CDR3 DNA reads TGTGCCAGCAGCGTAGAAACAGGGAACACTGAAGCTTTCTTT.

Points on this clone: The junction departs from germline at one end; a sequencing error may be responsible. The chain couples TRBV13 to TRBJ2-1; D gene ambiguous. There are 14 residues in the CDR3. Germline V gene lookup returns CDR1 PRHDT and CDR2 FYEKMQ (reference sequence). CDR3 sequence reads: CASTYPVRYYEQFF. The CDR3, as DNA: TGTGCCAGCACCTACCCCGTCCGCTACTATGAGCAGTTCTTC.

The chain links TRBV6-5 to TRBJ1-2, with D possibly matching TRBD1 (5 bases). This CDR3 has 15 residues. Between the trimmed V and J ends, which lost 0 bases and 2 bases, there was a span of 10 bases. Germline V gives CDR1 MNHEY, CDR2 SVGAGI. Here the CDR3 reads CASSYSGGLNYGYTF. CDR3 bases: TGTGCCAGCAGTTACTCGGGGGGACTCAACTATGGCTACACCTTC.

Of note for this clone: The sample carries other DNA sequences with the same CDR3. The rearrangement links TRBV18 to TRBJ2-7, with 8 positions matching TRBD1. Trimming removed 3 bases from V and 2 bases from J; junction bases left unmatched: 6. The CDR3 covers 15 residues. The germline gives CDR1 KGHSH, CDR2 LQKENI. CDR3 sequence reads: CASSPIGTGAYEQYF. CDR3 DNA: TGTGCCAGCTCACCGATAGGGACAGGCGCCTACGAGCAGTACTTC.

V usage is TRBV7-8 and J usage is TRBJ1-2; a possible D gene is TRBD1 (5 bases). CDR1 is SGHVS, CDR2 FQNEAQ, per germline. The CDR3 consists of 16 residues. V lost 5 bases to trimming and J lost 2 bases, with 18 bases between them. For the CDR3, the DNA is TGTGCCAGCAGCCCTCAGGGAAGCTGGAGCAACTATGGCTACACCTTC. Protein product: CASSPQGSWSNYGYTF.

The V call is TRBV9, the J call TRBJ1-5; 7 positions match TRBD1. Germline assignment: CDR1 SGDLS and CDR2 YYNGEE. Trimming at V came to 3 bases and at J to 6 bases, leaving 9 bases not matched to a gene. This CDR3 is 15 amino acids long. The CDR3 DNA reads TGTGCCAGCAGCGCCAGACAGGGTGAGGGTCAGCCCCAGCATTTT. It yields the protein CASSARQGEGQPQHF.